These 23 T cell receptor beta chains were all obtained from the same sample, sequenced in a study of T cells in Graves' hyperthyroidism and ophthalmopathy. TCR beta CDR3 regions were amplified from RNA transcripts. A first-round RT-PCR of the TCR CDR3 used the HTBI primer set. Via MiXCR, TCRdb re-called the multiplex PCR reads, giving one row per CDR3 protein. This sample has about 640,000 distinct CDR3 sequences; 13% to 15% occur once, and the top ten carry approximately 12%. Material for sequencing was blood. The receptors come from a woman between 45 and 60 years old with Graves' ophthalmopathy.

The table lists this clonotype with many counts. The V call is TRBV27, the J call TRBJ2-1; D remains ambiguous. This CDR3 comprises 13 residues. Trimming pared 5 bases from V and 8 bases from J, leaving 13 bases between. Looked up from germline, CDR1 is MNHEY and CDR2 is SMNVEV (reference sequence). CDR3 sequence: CASSPSVGHEQFF. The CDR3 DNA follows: TGTGCCAGCAGTCCATCAGTTGGCCATGAGCAGTTCTTC.

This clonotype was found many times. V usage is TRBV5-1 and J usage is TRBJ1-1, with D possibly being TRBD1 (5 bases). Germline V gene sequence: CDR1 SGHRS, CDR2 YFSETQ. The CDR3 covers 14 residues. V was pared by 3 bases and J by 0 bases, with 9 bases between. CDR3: CASSSRGMNTEAFF. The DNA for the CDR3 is TGCGCCAGCAGCTCTCGGGGGATGAACACTGAAGCTTTCTTT.

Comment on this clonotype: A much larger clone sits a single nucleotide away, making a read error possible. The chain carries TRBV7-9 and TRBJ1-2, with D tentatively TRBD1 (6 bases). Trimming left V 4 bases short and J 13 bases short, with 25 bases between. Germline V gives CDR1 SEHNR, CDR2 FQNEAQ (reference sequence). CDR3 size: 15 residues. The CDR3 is CASSSLLNRDRTGTF. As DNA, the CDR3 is TGTGCCAGCAGCTCCCTCCTAAACCGAGACAGGACGGGCACCTTC.

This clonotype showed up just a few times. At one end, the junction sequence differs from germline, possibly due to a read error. Here the CDR3 reads CASNQDYSPLHF. The CDR3 nucleotides are TGTGCCAGCAACCAAGATTATTCACCCCTCCACTTT. The J gene is TRBJ1-6, the V gene TRBV14; no clear D gene. CDR1 SGHDN and CDR2 FVKESK come from the germline V gene. This CDR3 is built from 12 residues.

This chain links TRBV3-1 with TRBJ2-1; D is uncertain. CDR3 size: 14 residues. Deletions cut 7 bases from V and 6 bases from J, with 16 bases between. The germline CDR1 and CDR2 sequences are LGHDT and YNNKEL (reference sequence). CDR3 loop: CASNPRRKINEQFF. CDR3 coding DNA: TGTGCCAGCAACCCGCGGCGGAAGATCAATGAGCAGTTCTTC.

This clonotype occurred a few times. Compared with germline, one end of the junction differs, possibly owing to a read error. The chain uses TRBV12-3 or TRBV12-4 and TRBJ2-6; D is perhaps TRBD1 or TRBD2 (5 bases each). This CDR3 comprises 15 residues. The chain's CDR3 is CASSLAGTGANVLTF. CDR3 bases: TGTGCCAGCAGTCTAGCAGGGACCGGGGCCAACGTCCTGACTTTC.

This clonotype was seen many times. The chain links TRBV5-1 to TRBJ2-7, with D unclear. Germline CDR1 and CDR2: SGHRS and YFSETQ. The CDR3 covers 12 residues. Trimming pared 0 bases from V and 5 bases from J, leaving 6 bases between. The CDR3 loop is CASSLGVNEQYF. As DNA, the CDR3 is TGCGCCAGCAGCTTGGGAGTTAACGAGCAGTACTTC.

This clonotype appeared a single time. CDR3 sequence (DNA): TGTGCCAGCAGCAGGGGTCGCGGCTACACCTTC. Amino acid sequence: CASSRGRGYTF. The chain couples TRBV25-1 to TRBJ1-2, with a weak D call TRBD1 (6 bases). The CDR3 spans 11 residues. Germline values: CDR1 MGHDK, CDR2 SYGVNS. Between the trimmed V and J ends, which lost 6 bases and 8 bases, there was a span of 10 bases.

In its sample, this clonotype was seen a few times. DNA of the CDR3: TGTGCCAGCAGCGTATTTGCGGGGGAGGCCTACGAGCAGTACTTC. Protein sequence: CASSVFAGEAYEQYF. This chain joins TRBV9 and TRBJ2-7, with 7 bases that match TRBD2. The CDR3 runs 15 residues. V lost 1 base, J lost 2 bases, and 6 bases stayed unmatched. The germline CDR1 and CDR2 sequences are SGDLS and YYNGEE.

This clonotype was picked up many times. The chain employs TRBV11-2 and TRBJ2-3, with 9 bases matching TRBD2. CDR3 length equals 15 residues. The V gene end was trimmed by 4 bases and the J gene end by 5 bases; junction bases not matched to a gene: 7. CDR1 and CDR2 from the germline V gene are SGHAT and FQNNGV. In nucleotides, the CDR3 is TGTGCCAGCAGCTCCATTAGCGGGAGATTAGATACGCAGTATTTT. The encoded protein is CASSSISGRLDTQYF.

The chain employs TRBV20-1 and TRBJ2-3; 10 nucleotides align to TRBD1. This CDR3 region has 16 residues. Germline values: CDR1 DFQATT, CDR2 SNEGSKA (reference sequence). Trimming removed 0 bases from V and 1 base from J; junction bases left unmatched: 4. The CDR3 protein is CSARETGGVGTDTQYF. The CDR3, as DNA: TGCAGTGCTAGAGAGACAGGGGGCGTCGGCACAGATACGCAGTATTTT.

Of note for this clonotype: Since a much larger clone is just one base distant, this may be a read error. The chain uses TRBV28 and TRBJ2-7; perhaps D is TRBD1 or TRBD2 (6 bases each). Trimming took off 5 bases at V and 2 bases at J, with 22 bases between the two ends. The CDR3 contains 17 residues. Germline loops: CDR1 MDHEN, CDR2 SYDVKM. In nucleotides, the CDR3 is TGTGCCAGCAGTCCGGGAGAAGGGGGTGCCGATACCTACGAGCAGTACTTC. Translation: CASSPGEGGADTYEQYF. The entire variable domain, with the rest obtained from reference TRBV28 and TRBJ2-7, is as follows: DVKVTQSSRYLVKRTGEKVFLECVQDMDHENMFWYRQDPGLGLRLIYFSYDVKMKEKGDIPEGYSVSREKKERFSLILESASTNQTSMYLCASSPGEGGADTYEQYFGPGTRLTVT.

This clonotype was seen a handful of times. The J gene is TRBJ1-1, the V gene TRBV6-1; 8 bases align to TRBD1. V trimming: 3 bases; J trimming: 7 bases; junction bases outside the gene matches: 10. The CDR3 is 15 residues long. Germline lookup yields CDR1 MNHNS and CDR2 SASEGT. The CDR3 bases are TGTGCCAGCAGTGACCCCGAGACAGGGGAAGATGAAGCTTTCTTT. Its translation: CASSDPETGEDEAFF.

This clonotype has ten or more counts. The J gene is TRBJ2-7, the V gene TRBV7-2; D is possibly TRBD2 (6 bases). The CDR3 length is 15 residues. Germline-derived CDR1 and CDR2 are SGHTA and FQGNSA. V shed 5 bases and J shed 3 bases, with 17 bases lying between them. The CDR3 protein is CASSTPVERVYEQYF. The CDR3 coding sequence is TGTGCCAGCAGCACCCCCGTTGAGCGGGTCTACGAGCAGTACTTC.

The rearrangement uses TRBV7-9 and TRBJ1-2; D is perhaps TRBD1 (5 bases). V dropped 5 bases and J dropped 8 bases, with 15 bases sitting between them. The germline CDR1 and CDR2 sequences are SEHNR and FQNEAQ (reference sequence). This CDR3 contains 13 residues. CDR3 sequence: CASSPDRKGGYTF. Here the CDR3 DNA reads TGTGCCAGCAGCCCCGACAGAAAAGGGGGCTACACCTTC.

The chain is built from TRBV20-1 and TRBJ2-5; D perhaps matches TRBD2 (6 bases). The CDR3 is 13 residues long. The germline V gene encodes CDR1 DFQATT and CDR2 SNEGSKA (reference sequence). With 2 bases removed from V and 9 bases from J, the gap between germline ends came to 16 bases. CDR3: CSARFEVGEAQYF. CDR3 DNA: TGCAGTGCTAGATTCGAGGTGGGGGAGGCCCAGTACTTC.

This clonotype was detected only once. The CDR3 nucleotides read TGTGCCAGCAGCTTAGGCAGGGGAGACATTCAGTACTTC. Protein product: CASSLGRGDIQYF. The rearrangement links TRBV7-9 to TRBJ2-4; weak D call: TRBD1 (6 bases). The CDR3 loop spans 13 amino acids. V was shortened by 1 base and J by 8 bases, with 9 bases between the two germline ends. Germline CDR1 and CDR2: SEHNR and FQNEAQ (reference sequence).

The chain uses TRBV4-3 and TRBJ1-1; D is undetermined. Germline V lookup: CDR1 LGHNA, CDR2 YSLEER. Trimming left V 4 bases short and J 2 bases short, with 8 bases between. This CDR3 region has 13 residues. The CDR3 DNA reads TGCGCCAGCAGCCGTATAGCTAACACTGAAGCTTTCTTT. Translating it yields CASSRIANTEAFF.

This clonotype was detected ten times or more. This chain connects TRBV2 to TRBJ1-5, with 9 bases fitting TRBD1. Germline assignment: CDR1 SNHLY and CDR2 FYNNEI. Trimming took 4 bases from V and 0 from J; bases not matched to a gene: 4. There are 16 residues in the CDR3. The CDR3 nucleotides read TGTGCCAGCAGTGCCGACAGGGGGGATAGCAATCAGCCCCAGCATTTT. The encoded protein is CASSADRGDSNQPQHF.

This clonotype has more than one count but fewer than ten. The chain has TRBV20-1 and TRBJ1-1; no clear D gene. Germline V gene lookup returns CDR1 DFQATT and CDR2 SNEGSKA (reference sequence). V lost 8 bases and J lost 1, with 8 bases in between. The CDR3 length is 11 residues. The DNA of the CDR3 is TGCAGTTGTCGAGAGAACACTGAAGCTTTCTTT. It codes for CSCRENTEAFF.

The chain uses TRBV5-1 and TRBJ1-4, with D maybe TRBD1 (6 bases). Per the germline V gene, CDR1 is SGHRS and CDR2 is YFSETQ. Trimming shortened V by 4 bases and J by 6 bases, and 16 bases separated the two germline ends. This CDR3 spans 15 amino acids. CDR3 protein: CASSPGGGPDEKLFF. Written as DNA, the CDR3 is TGCGCCAGCAGCCCGGGAGGGGGGCCTGATGAAAAACTGTTTTTT.

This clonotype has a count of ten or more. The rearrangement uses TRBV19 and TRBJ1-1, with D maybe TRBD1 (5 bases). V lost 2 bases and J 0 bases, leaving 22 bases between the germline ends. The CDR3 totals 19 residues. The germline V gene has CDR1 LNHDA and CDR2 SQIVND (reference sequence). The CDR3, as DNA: TGTGCCAGTAGTATACCGTCCCCGGGACGGGGGACGATGAACACTGAAGCTTTCTTT. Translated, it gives CASSIPSPGRGTMNTEAFF.

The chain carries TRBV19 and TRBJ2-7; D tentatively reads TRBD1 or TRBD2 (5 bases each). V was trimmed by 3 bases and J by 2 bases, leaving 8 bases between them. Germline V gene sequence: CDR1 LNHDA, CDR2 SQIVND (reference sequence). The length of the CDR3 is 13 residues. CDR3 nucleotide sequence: TGTGCCAGTAGTATGGGGGTTCCCTACGAGCAGTACTTC. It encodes CASSMGVPYEQYF.